One and the same sample provided the 29 T cell receptor beta chains below, sequenced in a study of CD8+CD57+ T cells in acquired aplastic anemia. Sequencing was done on patients that had shown CD8+CD57+ cell expansion by flow cytometry. Profiling of TCR beta VDJ combinations and CDR3 sequences used genomic DNA as template. TCRdb re-derived calls from the reads in MiXCR, one entry per CDR3 protein. The profile shows over 150,000 distinct CDR3 sequences, 55% to 65% of them singletons. The sequenced material came from sorted CD4+, CD8+, or CD8+CD57+ T cells (not recorded which) from PBMCs. The origin of the receptors is a human donor with aplastic anemia.

In DNA, the CDR3 is TGCAGTGCTGACCGACCGACTAGCGGGGTCACAGATACGCAGTATTTT. It codes for CSADRPTSGVTDTQYF. The chain is built from TRBV20-1 and TRBJ2-3; 11 positions agree with TRBD2. The germline V gene has CDR1 DFQATT and CDR2 SNEGSKA (reference sequence). Trimming at V came to 5 bases and at J to 2 bases, leaving 9 bases not matched to a gene. CDR3 length equals 16 residues.

This chain links TRBV24-1 with TRBJ2-3; either TRBD1 or TRBD2 may fit D (5 bases each). In germline, CDR1 is KGHDR, CDR2 SFDVKD. CDR3 length equals 15 residues. V lost 0 bases and J lost 4, with 10 bases in between. The chain's CDR3 is CATSDLGRGADTQYF. CDR3 DNA: TGTGCCACCAGTGATTTGGGGAGAGGGGCAGATACGCAGTATTTT.

This chain connects TRBV12-3 or TRBV12-4 to TRBJ1-1; no firm D call. V was cut by 5 bases and J by 4 bases, with 5 bases left in between. CDR3 length: 11 amino acids. The CDR3 is CASSPITEAFF. CDR3 DNA sequence: TGTGCCAGCAGTCCTATCACTGAAGCTTTCTTT.

The rearrangement joins TRBV20-1 to TRBJ2-1; 12 nucleotides agree with TRBD2. Germline CDR1 DFQATT, CDR2 SNEGSKA (reference sequence). CDR3 length: 14 amino acids. With 1 base clipped from V and 8 bases from J, the junction kept 3 bases outside the gene matches. CDR3 sequence reads: CSARGTSGIHEQFF. As DNA, the CDR3 is TGCAGTGCTAGAGGGACTAGCGGGATCCATGAGCAGTTCTTC.

The V call is TRBV7-9, the J call TRBJ2-2; 12 nucleotides agree with TRBD2. Germline loops: CDR1 SEHNR, CDR2 FQNEAQ (reference sequence). This CDR3 is built from 16 residues. With 4 bases clipped from V and 3 bases from J, the junction kept 3 bases outside the gene matches. The CDR3 spells CASSSLAGGDTGELFF. CDR3 sequence (DNA): TGTGCCAGCAGCTCACTAGCGGGGGGAGACACCGGGGAGCTGTTTTTT.

This clonotype turned up a few times. The chain is built from TRBV20-1 and TRBJ2-1, with D perhaps given as TRBD1 or TRBD2 (5 bases each). Germline V CDR1 and CDR2: DFQATT, SNEGSKA (reference sequence). The CDR3 spans 12 residues. V shed 6 bases and J shed 11 bases, with 17 bases lying between them. The CDR3 DNA sequence: TGCAGTGCCAGAAGGCAATCGGGGCAGCAGTTCTTC. This codes for CSARRQSGQQFF.

This clonotype was counted only a few times. This chain uses TRBV20-1 with TRBJ1-5; D remains ambiguous. V dropped 6 bases and J dropped 2 bases, with 11 bases sitting between them. Germline V gene lookup returns CDR1 DFQATT and CDR2 SNEGSKA (reference sequence). The CDR3 spans 13 residues. CDR3 protein: CSADREGNQPQHF. CDR3 sequence (DNA): TGCAGTGCCGACCGGGAGGGCAATCAGCCCCAGCATTTT.

The chain recombines TRBV5-1 with TRBJ1-1; 10 nucleotides align to TRBD1. CDR1 SGHRS and CDR2 YFSETQ come from the germline V gene. CDR3 length: 13 amino acids. The J segment lost 6 bases and the V segment lost 8 bases, leaving 7 bases of the junction unmatched. CDR3 residues: CASGDRGLAEAFF. The CDR3 coding sequence is TGCGCCAGTGGGGACAGGGGTTTAGCTGAAGCTTTCTTT.

J is TRBJ1-2 and V is TRBV7-2; D might be TRBD1 (6 bases). The CDR3 has 13 residues. Germline CDR1 is SGHTA and CDR2 is FQGNSA. V was shortened by 10 bases and J by 8 bases, with 20 bases between the two germline ends. The CDR3 spells CAKWEGEQGGYTF. CDR3 DNA: TGTGCCAAATGGGAGGGGGAGCAGGGAGGCTACACCTTC.

This clonotype was seen a single time. With a much larger clone just one base away, this may be a read error. The chain recombines TRBV28 with TRBJ1-5, with 7 positions matching TRBD1. The CDR3 contains 15 residues. After removal of 0 bases from V and 5 bases from J, the junction contained 4 bases not matched to a gene. Germline V gives CDR1 MDHEN, CDR2 SYDVKM. The CDR3 sequence is CASSLWTGRDQPQHF. The DNA of the CDR3 is TGTGCCAGCAGTTTATGGACAGGGAGGGATCAGCCCCAGCATTTT.

V gene TRBV10-2 combines with J gene TRBJ1-4; D uncertain. Trimming pared 3 bases from V and 8 bases from J, leaving 16 bases between. Germline loops: CDR1 WSHSY, CDR2 SAAADI. CDR3 length: 15 residues. CDR3 sequence reads: CASSDGKRGYEKLFF. The CDR3 nucleotides are TGCGCCAGCAGTGATGGCAAACGCGGCTACGAAAAACTGTTTTTT.

This chain joins TRBV5-1 and TRBJ2-5, with D perhaps matching TRBD2 (6 bases). Trimming shortened V by 1 base and J by 5 bases, and 15 bases separated the two germline ends. The CDR3 spans 15 residues. Germline V gene data show CDR1 as SGHRS and CDR2 as YFSETQ. The CDR3 DNA sequence: TGCGCCAGCAGCTTGTTCGGAGGGCGAGAGGAGACCCAGTACTTC. This translates into CASSLFGGREETQYF.

In its sample, this clonotype was seen many times. The chain carries TRBV11-2 and TRBJ2-5; 9 bases align to TRBD1. The CDR3 runs 16 residues. Germline lookup yields CDR1 SGHAT and CDR2 FQNNGV. V gave up 5 bases and J gave up 0 bases; unmatched junction bases: 7. CDR3 DNA sequence: TGTGCCAGCAGCCCACTGACAGGGGGTGACCAAGAGACCCAGTACTTC. Amino acids: CASSPLTGGDQETQYF.

This rearrangement joins TRBV10-3 to TRBJ1-5, with D uncertain. The length of the CDR3 is 12 residues. Germline CDR1 reads ENHRY; CDR2 reads SYGVKD. CDR3 nucleotides: TGTGCAACCGGGGATAGCAATCAGCCCCAGCATTTT. Its protein product is CATGDSNQPQHF.

V is TRBV25-1 and J is TRBJ2-7; a possible D gene is TRBD1 (5 bases). The length of the CDR3 is 15 residues. Trimming took off 1 base at V and 9 bases at J, with 19 bases between the two ends. CDR1 MGHDK and CDR2 SYGVNS come from the germline V gene. In DNA, the CDR3 is TGTGCCAGCAGTGAATCCCGGCAGGGTAAAGTAGGGCAGTACTTC. Amino acid sequence: CASSESRQGKVGQYF.

The chain is built from TRBV12-3 or TRBV12-4 and TRBJ1-3, with 7 bases fitting TRBD1. The CDR3 extends over 14 amino acids. V dropped 6 bases and J dropped 6; count of bases not matched to a gene: 8. CDR3 protein: CASSQPGTENTIYF. For the CDR3, the DNA is TGTGCCAGCAGCCAACCAGGGACAGAAAACACCATATATTTT.

This clonotype turned up a few times. This chain uses TRBV20-1 with TRBJ1-1, with 7 bases lining up with TRBD1. This CDR3 has 12 residues. The germline CDR1 and CDR2 sequences are DFQATT and SNEGSKA (reference sequence). V lost 6 bases and J lost 4; bases outside the gene matches: 5. DNA of the CDR3: TGCAGTGCCGCTGACAGGGTCACTGAAGCTTTCTTT. Its translation is CSAADRVTEAFF.

This clonotype came up many times. The V gene is TRBV5-8, the J gene TRBJ2-7; D unresolved. V lost 5 bases to trimming and J lost 3 bases, with 15 bases between them. CDR1 and CDR2 from the germline V gene are SGHTS and YDEGEE. CDR3 length: 14 residues. CDR3 nucleotide sequence: TGTGCCAGCAGATTCACCACAGAAAGCTACGAGCAGTACTTC. Translated, it gives CASRFTTESYEQYF.

The rearrangement links TRBV7-9 to TRBJ2-5; a weak D match, TRBD2 (6 bases). V shed 3 bases and J shed 5 bases, with 10 bases lying between them. The CDR3 is 13 amino acids. Per germline, CDR1 SEHNR and CDR2 FQNEAQ (reference sequence). CDR3: CASSLAGSETQYF. For the CDR3, the DNA is TGTGCCAGCAGCTTGGCGGGATCGGAGACCCAGTACTTC. Combining the CDR3 with reference TRBV7-9 and TRBJ2-5 gives the whole variable domain DTGVSQNPRHKITKRGQNVTFRCDPISEHNRLYWYRQTLGQGPEFLTYFQNEAQLEKSRLLSDRFSAERPKGSFSTLEIQRTEQGDSAMYLCASSLAGSETQYFGPGTRLLVL.

The V and J genes are TRBV19 and TRBJ1-3; TRBD1 might be the D (5 bases). The CDR3 has 16 amino acids. Germline CDR1 is LNHDA and CDR2 is SQIVND (reference sequence). The V end lost 3 bases, the J end lost 8 bases, and 20 bases lay between the germline ends. The CDR3 protein is CASSMDQGLGLDTIYF. The CDR3 DNA reads as TGTGCCAGTAGTATGGATCAGGGATTAGGCTTGGACACCATATATTTT.

The chain joins TRBV7-8 to TRBJ1-5; perhaps TRBD1 as D (6 bases). Trimming removed 1 base at V and 6 bases at J, with 13 bases between. The CDR3 is 15 amino acids. The germline CDR1 and CDR2 sequences are SGHVS and FQNEAQ. In DNA, the CDR3 is TGTGCCAGCAGCTTAGGAATAGGGGGAGGTCAGCCCCAGCATTTT. Protein sequence: CASSLGIGGGQPQHF.

The V call is TRBV7-9, the J call TRBJ1-6, with D perhaps TRBD1 (5 bases). Germline CDR1 and CDR2: SEHNR and FQNEAQ (reference sequence). The CDR3 is 15 amino acids. V was trimmed by 4 bases and J by 6 bases, leaving 13 bases between them. The CDR3 is CASSSSGGVNSPLHF. In DNA form, the CDR3 reads TGTGCCAGCAGCTCCAGTGGAGGGGTTAATTCACCCCTCCACTTT.

In the case of this clonotype: A read error may account for a junction end that differs from germline. The V call is TRBV7-2, the J call TRBJ2-5; TRBD2 might be the D (7 bases). Germline V CDR1 and CDR2: SGHTA, FQGNSA. This CDR3 comprises 12 residues. CDR3 region: CASSFEAGAKFF. CDR3 DNA: TGTGCCAGCAGCTTCGAGGCGGGGGCCAAGTTCTTC.

V usage is TRBV9 and J usage is TRBJ1-1; no clear D gene. Germline V gene sequence: CDR1 SGDLS, CDR2 YYNGEE. The CDR3 has 14 amino acids. The germline V and J ends were trimmed by 5 bases and 2 bases, with 13 bases remaining between them. The CDR3 reads CASSYSLSNTEAFF. CDR3 bases: TGTGCCAGCAGTTACTCGCTTAGTAACACTGAAGCTTTCTTT.

The V call is TRBV11-3, the J call TRBJ2-7; D possibly matches TRBD1 or TRBD2 (5 bases each). Germline CDR1 is SGHNT and CDR2 is YENEEA. The V end was cut by 8 bases, the J end by 2 bases, with 10 bases between. The CDR3 contains 12 residues. This CDR3 reads CASGGRTYEQYF. Written as DNA, the CDR3 is TGTGCCAGCGGGGGACGGACCTACGAGCAGTACTTC.

A note on this clonotype: The junction differs from germline at one of its ends, possibly a read error. The V and J genes are TRBV9 and TRBJ2-1, with D maybe TRBD2 (5 bases). CDR3 size: 16 residues. CDR1 is SGDLS, CDR2 YYNGEE, per germline. CDR3 DNA sequence: TGTGCCAGCAGCTTAGAGCTACTAGTTCAGAACAATGAGCAGTTGTTC. Amino acid sequence: CASSLELLVQNNEQLF.

This clonotype was detected many times. This sequence joins TRBV13 and TRBJ2-7, with unresolved D. V was pared by 2 bases and J by 1 base, with 6 bases between. The length of the CDR3 is 13 residues. The germline gives CDR1 PRHDT, CDR2 FYEKMQ (reference sequence). The CDR3 region has the DNA TGTGCCAGCAGCTTAACCATATCCTACGAGCAGTACTTC. Its protein product is CASSLTISYEQYF. Based on the CDR3 plus reference TRBV13 and TRBJ2-7, the full variable domain is AAGVIQSPRHLIKEKRETATLKCYPIPRHDTVYWYQQGPGQDPQFLISFYEKMQSDKGSIPDRFSAQQFSDYHSELNMSSLELGDSALYFCASSLTISYEQYFGPGTRLTVT.

This clonotype has just a few counts. The chain carries TRBV12-3 or TRBV12-4 and TRBJ1-3; D is undetermined. The CDR3 covers 12 residues. V dropped 5 bases and J dropped 1 base, with 3 bases sitting between them. CDR3 sequence (DNA): TGTGCCAGCAGTCCTTCTGGAAACACCATATATTTT. Translating it yields CASSPSGNTIYF.

The rearrangement links TRBV15 to TRBJ1-2; 10 nucleotides line up with TRBD1. Germline V gives CDR1 LNHNV, CDR2 YYDKDF (reference sequence). With V trimmed by 3 bases and J by 6 bases, 4 bases remained unmatched. The CDR3 loop spans 14 amino acids. The CDR3 DNA is TGTGCCACCAGCAGGGACGGGACAGGGGATGGCTACACCTTC. Translation gives CATSRDGTGDGYTF.